The rows below give T cell receptor beta chains drawn from one sample of a study of blood T cell repertoires in COVID-19. Assay used: immunoSEQ multiplex PCR; TCRdb lists only in-frame clones, some missing. Of around 200,000 clones listed, approximately 80% are singletons. The sample comprised PBMCs or T cells enriched from blood (not recorded which). These receptors were collected from a woman aged 40 to 50 with acute COVID-19. Both conserved end residues are part of each CDR3. A D gene is named only where the DNA matches it firmly. The listing skips clone size in some rows; elsewhere it reads once, few, many or a size class.

V gene	D gene	J gene	clone size	CDR3 DNA	CDR3 protein
TRBV28	NA	TRBJ1-3	NA	TGTGCCAGCAGTTCCCGTGGGACGGGAGATCTGCACTCTGGAAACACCATATATTTT	CASSSRGTGDLHSGNTIYF
TRBV6-5	TRBD1	TRBJ1-1	NA	TGTGCCAGCAGTATACAGGGGTTCAATACTGAAGCTTTCTTT	CASSIQGFNTEAFF
TRBV24-1	NA	TRBJ2-7	NA	TGTGCCACCAGTGAGACGGGACACGTAATCTCCTACGAGCAGTACTTC	CATSETGHVISYEQYF
TRBV6-5	NA	TRBJ1-6	NA	TGTGCCAGCAGACAGGGATTTTTGGATAATTCACCCCTCCACTTT	CASRQGFLDNSPLHF
TRBV5-8	NA	TRBJ1-5	NA	TGTGCCAGCAGCTTGATTAGAGGAGCTGGACAGCCCCAGCATTTT	CASSLIRGAGQPQHF
TRBV6-5	TRBD1	TRBJ1-2	NA	TGTGCCACCACCATAGGGGGCTTCTATGGCTACACCTTC	CATTIGGFYGYTF
TRBV11-2	NA	TRBJ2-5	NA	TGTGCCAGCAGCCCTGGGGTTCAGGGGTCGGGTGAGACCCAGTACTTC	CASSPGVQGSGETQYF
TRBV24-1	TRBD2	TRBJ2-1	NA	TGTGCCACCAGTAAAAGACTAGCGGGGGAGTATGAGCAGTTCTTC	CATSKRLAGEYEQFF
TRBV7-7	NA	TRBJ2-5	NA	TGTGCTAGCAGCTTTCAGGGAATAACGACCCAGTACTTC	CASSFQGITTQYF
TRBV29-1	TRBD1	TRBJ1-1	NA	TGCAGCGCCCGGACAGGAAACACTGAAGCTTTCTTT	CSARTGNTEAFF
TRBV7-3	TRBD1	TRBJ1-1	NA	TGTGCCAGCAGCCTAGCAGGGGGGATGAACACTGAAGCTTTCTTT	CASSLAGGMNTEAFF
TRBV19	TRBD2	TRBJ2-7	once	TGTGCCAGTAGTGTGGTAGCGGGGGCCGAGCAGTACTTC	CASSVVAGAEQYF
TRBV5-1	NA	TRBJ1-1	NA	TGCGCCAGCAGCCCTTTGGGGGGGTCCACTGAAGCTTTCTTT	CASSPLGGSTEAFF
TRBV4-1	TRBD1	TRBJ1-5	NA	TGCGCCAGCAGCCAAACTGGGACAGGGGACCAGCCCCAGCATTTT	CASSQTGTGDQPQHF
TRBV10-3	TRBD1	TRBJ1-1	NA	TGTGCCATCAGAACAGGGGATCTTTCTGGCACTGAAGCTTTCTTT	CAIRTGDLSGTEAFF
TRBV6-2/TRBV6-3	TRBD1	TRBJ2-1	NA	TGTGCCAGCAGTTACCTGGAGACAGGGCGGCCACACAATGAGCAGTTCTTC	CASSYLETGRPHNEQFF
TRBV28	TRBD2	TRBJ2-7	NA	TGTGCCAGCAGTTCCGGGACTAGCTTGAGCTACGAGCAGTACTTC	CASSSGTSLSYEQYF
TRBV6-5	NA	TRBJ2-5	NA	TGTGCCAGCACTCTTGAGGAGACCCAGTACTTC	CASTLEETQYF
TRBV30	TRBD2	TRBJ2-1	once	TGTGCCTGGAGCCCGACTAGCGGGACGTCCAATGAGCAGTTCTTC	CAWSPTSGTSNEQFF
TRBV6-5	TRBD2	TRBJ2-7	NA	TGTGCCAGCAGTTACTCACCTTCGACGAATAGCGGGGAATACTTC	CASSYSPSTNSGEYF
TRBV7-2	TRBD1	TRBJ2-3	NA	TGTGCCAGCAGCCATGACAGGGGTCGGACAGATACGCAGTATTTT	CASSHDRGRTDTQYF
TRBV5-1	TRBD1	TRBJ1-2	NA	TGCGCCAGCAGCGTACAGGGGGCTGTCGGCTATGGCTACACCTTC	CASSVQGAVGYGYTF
TRBV30	NA	TRBJ1-1	NA	TGTGCCTGGAGTCTGATAGACACTGAAGCTTTCTTT	CAWSLIDTEAFF
TRBV5-1	TRBD1	TRBJ1-3	NA	TGCGCCAGCAGCCCGGACAGGGTCTCGGGAAACACCATATATTTT	CASSPDRVSGNTIYF
TRBV11-2	TRBD2	TRBJ2-2	NA	TGTGCCAGCAGCTTTTCGTTACCGGGAGGGGACACCGGGGAGCTGTTTTTT	CASSFSLPGGDTGELFF
TRBV19	NA	TRBJ1-2	few	TGTGCCAGTCGCACCGTTACAGGGAGGGATGGCTACACCTTC	CASRTVTGRDGYTF
TRBV14	TRBD1	TRBJ2-7	NA	TGTGCCAGCAGCCCGAACAGGGGGCTAGGCGAGCAGTACTTC	CASSPNRGLGEQYF
TRBV6-5	NA	TRBJ1-6	NA	TGTGCCAGCAGTTCAGAGGGGGATAATTCACCCCTCCACTTT	CASSSEGDNSPLHF
TRBV5-1	TRBD1	TRBJ1-1	NA	TGCGCCAGCAGTCACACAGGGGACAACACTGAAGCTTTCTTT	CASSHTGDNTEAFF
TRBV19	TRBD1	TRBJ1-6	NA	TGTGCCAGTAGTACCTGGGAGGGACAGGAAAATTCACCCCTCCACTTT	CASSTWEGQENSPLHF
TRBV7-9	NA	TRBJ2-1	NA	TGTGCCAGCAGCGCCACCACCCACGGGCAGTTCTTC	CASSATTHGQFF
TRBV28	NA	TRBJ1-1	many	TGTGCCAGCAGTTTATCGGGGGGAGGCACTGAAGCTTTCTTT	CASSLSGGGTEAFF
TRBV7-2	TRBD1	TRBJ1-2	NA	TGTGCCAGCAGCTTAGAGGGACAGGCTAACTATGGCTACACCTTC	CASSLEGQANYGYTF
TRBV4-2	NA	TRBJ2-2	NA	TGTGCCAGCAGCCAAGATTTAGTAGTTGTCACCGGGGAGCTGTTTTTT	CASSQDLVVVTGELFF
TRBV7-9	NA	TRBJ2-3	NA	TGTGCCAGCAGCTTTGGGACTCCGACTAGCACAGATACGCAGTATTTT	CASSFGTPTSTDTQYF
TRBV12-3/TRBV12-4	NA	TRBJ2-7	NA	TGTGCCAGCACCAAACTACAGGGCTACGAGCAGTACTTC	CASTKLQGYEQYF
TRBV7-6	TRBD1	TRBJ1-6	NA	TGTGCCAGCAGCTCGTCGACAGGGATTAGTTCACCCCTCCACTTT	CASSSSTGISSPLHF
TRBV2	TRBD2	TRBJ2-7	NA	TGTGCCAGCAGCGCCCCTACTAGCGGGGGTTACGAGCAGTACTTC	CASSAPTSGGYEQYF
TRBV5-1	NA	TRBJ1-2	NA	TGCGCCAGCAGCTTAAATAGAGGTGGACAAGGATTTTTCTATGGCTACACCTTC	CASSLNRGGQGFFYGYTF
TRBV28	TRBD1	TRBJ2-7	NA	TGTGCCAGCAGTTCCCCCGGACAGGGTCCCTCCTACGAGCAGTACTTC	CASSSPGQGPSYEQYF
TRBV5-4	TRBD1	TRBJ1-4	NA	TGTGCCAGCAGCTCCGGGACAGGGCGAGAAAAACTGTTTTTT	CASSSGTGREKLFF
TRBV6-1	TRBD1	TRBJ1-4	NA	TGTGCCAGCAGCTCCCGGACAGGGAGAGATGAAAAACTGTTTTTT	CASSSRTGRDEKLFF
TRBV27	TRBD1	TRBJ2-7	NA	TGTGCCAGCAGACCTCAGGACAGGCATTCCTACGAGCAGTACTTC	CASRPQDRHSYEQYF
TRBV10-3	NA	TRBJ2-2	few	TGTGCCACCAGGGGGGGAGGGGACACCGGGGAGCTGTTTTTT	CATRGGGDTGELFF
TRBV15	NA	TRBJ2-7	NA	TGTGCCACCAGCAGAGGGGACGGGAGCTCCTACGAGCAGTACTTC	CATSRGDGSSYEQYF
TRBV9	NA	TRBJ2-6	NA	TGTGCCAGCAGCGCAGGACAGTTCTCTGGGGCCAACGTCCTGACTTTC	CASSAGQFSGANVLTF
TRBV28	NA	TRBJ1-2	NA	TGTGCCAGCAGTTTAGTCGGGGTTAACTATGGCTACACCTTC	CASSLVGVNYGYTF
TRBV5-4	NA	TRBJ1-6	NA	TGTGCCAGCAGCTTGGATCTCTCACCCCTCCACTTT	CASSLDLSPLHF
TRBV14	TRBD2	TRBJ2-3	NA	TGTGCCAGCAAGGGCGGGGGGAATACGCAGTATTTT	CASKGGGNTQYF
TRBV11-3	TRBD1	TRBJ2-2	NA	TGTGCCAGCAGCTCCCCCCCGGGACAGGGGTCGGGCACCGGGGAGCTGTTTTTT	CASSSPPGQGSGTGELFF
TRBV28	TRBD1	TRBJ1-1	NA	TGTGCCAGCAGCAGTTCGACAGGGGTGGACACTGAAGCTTTCTTT	CASSSSTGVDTEAFF
TRBV6-2/TRBV6-3	TRBD2	TRBJ2-3	few	TGTGCCAGCAGTGAGACTAGCGGGACAGATACGCAGTATTTT	CASSETSGTDTQYF
TRBV5-1	TRBD2	TRBJ2-7	NA	TGCGCCAGCACCCCGACTAGCGGGGGTAACGAGCAGTACTTC	CASTPTSGGNEQYF
TRBV16	NA	TRBJ2-7	few	TGTGCCAGCAGCCAATCACACAGCTCCTACGAGCAGTACTTC	CASSQSHSSYEQYF
TRBV28	NA	TRBJ1-1	few	TGTGCCAGCAGTTCCAGGATTGTCACTGAAGCTTTCTTT	CASSSRIVTEAFF
TRBV7-3	TRBD1	TRBJ1-1	few	TGTGCCAGCTCCCAAACGCCCGGGGGACAGAGCATAGCTTTCTTT	CASSQTPGGQSIAFF
TRBV24-1	TRBD2	TRBJ2-1	NA	TGTGCCACCAGTGATCTGGGACTAGCGGGTTACAATGAGCAGTTCTTC	CATSDLGLAGYNEQFF
TRBV24-1	TRBD2	TRBJ2-1	NA	TGTGCCACCAGTGCTGGGGCTAGCGGGAGATTGGATGAGCAGTTCTTC	CATSAGASGRLDEQFF